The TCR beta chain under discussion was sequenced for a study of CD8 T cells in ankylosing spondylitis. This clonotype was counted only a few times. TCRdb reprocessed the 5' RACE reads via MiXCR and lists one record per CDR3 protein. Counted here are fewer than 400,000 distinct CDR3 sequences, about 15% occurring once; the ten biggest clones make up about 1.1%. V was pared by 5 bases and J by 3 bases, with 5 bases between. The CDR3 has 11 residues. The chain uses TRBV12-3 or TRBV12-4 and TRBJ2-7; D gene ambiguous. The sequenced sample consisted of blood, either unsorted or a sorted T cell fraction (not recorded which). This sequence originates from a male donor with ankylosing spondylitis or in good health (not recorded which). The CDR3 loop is CASSIYYEQYF. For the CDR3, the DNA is TGTGCCAGCAGTATATACTACGAGCAGTACTTC.